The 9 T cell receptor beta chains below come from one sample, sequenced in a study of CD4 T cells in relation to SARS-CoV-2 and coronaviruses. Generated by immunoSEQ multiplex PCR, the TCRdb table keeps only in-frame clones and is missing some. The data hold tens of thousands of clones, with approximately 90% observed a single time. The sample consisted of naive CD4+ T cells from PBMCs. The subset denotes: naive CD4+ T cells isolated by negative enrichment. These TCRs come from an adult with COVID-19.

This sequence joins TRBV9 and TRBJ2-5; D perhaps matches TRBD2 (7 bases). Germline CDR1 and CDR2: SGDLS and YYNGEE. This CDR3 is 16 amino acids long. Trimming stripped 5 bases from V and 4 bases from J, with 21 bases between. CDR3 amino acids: CASSITSGGGGETQYF. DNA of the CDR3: TGTGCCAGCAGTATCACCTCTGGAGGGGGGGGAGAGACCCAGTACTTC.

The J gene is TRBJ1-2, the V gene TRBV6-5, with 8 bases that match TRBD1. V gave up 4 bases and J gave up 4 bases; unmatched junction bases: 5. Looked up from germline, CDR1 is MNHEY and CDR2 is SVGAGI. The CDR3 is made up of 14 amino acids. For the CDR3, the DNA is TGTGCCAGCAGTTCCCGGACAGGGTCCTATGGCTACACCTTC. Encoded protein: CASSSRTGSYGYTF.

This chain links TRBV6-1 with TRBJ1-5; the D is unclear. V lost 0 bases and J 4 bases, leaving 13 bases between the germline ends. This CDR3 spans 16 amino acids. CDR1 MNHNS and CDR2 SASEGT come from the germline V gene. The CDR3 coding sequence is TGTGCCAGCAGTGAAGCGAGAGCTATCCTGAATCAGCCCCAGCATTTT. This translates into CASSEARAILNQPQHF.

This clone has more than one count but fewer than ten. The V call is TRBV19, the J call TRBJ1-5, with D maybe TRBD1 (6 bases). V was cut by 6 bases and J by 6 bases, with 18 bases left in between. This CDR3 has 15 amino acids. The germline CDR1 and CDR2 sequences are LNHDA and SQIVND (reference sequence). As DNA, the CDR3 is TGTGCCAGTAGCTTGAACAGGGAAGGGAGTCAGCCCCAGCATTTT. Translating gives CASSLNREGSQPQHF.

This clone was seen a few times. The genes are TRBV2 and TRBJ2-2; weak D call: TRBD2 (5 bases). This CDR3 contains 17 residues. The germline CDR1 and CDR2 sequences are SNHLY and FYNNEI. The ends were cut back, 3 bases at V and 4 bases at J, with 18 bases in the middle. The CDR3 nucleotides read TGTGCCAGCAGTGAGTCGATGCCTCTAGCCGCCACCGGGGAGCTGTTTTTT. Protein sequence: CASSESMPLAATGELFF.

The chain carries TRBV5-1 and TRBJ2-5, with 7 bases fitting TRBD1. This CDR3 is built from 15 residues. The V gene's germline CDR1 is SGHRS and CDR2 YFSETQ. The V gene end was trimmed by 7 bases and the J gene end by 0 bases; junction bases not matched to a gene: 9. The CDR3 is CASGALRGYQETQYF. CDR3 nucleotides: TGCGCCAGCGGCGCCCTCAGGGGGTACCAAGAGACCCAGTACTTC.

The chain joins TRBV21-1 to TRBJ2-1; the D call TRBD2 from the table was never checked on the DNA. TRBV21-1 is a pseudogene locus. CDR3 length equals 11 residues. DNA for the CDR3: TGTGCCAGCACCGGGACTAGATTTGAGTTCTTC. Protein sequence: CASTGTRFEFF.

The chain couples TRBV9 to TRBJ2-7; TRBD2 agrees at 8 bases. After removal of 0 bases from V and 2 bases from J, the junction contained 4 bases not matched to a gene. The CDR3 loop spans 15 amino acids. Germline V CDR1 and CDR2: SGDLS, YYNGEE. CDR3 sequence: CASSVGPSGPYEQYF. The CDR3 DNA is TGTGCCAGCAGCGTAGGTCCTAGCGGGCCCTACGAGCAGTACTTC.

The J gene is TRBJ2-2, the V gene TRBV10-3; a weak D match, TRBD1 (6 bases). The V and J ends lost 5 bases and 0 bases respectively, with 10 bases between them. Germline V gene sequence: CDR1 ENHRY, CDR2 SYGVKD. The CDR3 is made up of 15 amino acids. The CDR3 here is CAISYGQSNTGELFF. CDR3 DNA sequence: TGTGCCATCAGTTATGGACAGTCGAACACCGGGGAGCTGTTTTTT.